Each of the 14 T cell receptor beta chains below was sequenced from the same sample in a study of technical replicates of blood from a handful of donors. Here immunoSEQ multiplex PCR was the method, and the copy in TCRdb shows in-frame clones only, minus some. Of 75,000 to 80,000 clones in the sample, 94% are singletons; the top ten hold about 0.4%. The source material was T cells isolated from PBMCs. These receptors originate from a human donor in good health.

Here the CDR3 DNA reads TGTGCCAGCAGCGTAGGGAAAGGGACTAGCGAGTCCACAGATACGCAGTATTTT. Encoded protein: CASSVGKGTSESTDTQYF. The chain recombines TRBV9 with TRBJ2-3; 10 bases line up with TRBD2. Germline-derived CDR1 and CDR2 are SGDLS and YYNGEE. The junction had 9 bases not matched to a gene; V was cut back by 0 bases and J by 2 bases. The CDR3 has 18 amino acids.

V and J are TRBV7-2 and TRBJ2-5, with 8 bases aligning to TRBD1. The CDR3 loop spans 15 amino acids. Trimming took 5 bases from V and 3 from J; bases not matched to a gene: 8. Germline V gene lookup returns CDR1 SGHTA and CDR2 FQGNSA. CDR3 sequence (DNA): TGTGCCAGCAGCCCCCAGACAGGGGATAAAGAGACCCAGTACTTC. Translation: CASSPQTGDKETQYF. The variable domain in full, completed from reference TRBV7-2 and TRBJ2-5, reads GAGVSQSPSNKVTEKGKDVELRCDPISGHTALYWYRQSLGQGLEFLIYFQGNSAPDKSGLPSDRFSAERTGGSVSTLTIQRTQQEDSAVYLCASSPQTGDKETQYFGPGTRLLVL.

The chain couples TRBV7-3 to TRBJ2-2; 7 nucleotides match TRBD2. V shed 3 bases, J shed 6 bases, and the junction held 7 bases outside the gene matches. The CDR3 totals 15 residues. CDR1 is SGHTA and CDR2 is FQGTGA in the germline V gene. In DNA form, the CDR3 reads TGTGCCAGCAGCTTGAGCGGGGTGGGGTCCGGGGAGCTGTTTTTT. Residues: CASSLSGVGSGELFF.

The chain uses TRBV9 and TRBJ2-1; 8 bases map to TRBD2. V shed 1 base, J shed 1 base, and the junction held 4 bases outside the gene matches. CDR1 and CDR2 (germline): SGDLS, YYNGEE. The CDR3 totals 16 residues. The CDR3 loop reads CASSVNSGMSYNEQFF. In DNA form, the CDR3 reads TGTGCCAGCAGCGTAAATAGCGGGATGTCCTACAATGAGCAGTTCTTC.

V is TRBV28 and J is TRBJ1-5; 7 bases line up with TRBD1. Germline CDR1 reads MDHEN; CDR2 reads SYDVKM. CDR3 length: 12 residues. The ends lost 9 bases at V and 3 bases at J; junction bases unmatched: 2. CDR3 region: CASGTVNQPQHF. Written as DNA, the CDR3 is TGTGCCAGTGGGACAGTCAATCAGCCCCAGCATTTT.

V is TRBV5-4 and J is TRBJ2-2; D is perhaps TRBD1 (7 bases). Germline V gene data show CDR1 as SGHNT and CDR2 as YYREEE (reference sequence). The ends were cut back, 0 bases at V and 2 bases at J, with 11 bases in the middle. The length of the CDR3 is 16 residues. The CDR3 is CASSLARGANTGELFF. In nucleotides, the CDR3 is TGTGCCAGCAGCTTGGCCAGGGGGGCTAACACCGGGGAGCTGTTTTTT. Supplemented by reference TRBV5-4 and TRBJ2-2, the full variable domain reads ETGVTQSPTHLIKTRGQQVTLRCSSQSGHNTVSWYQQALGQGPQFIFQYYREEENGRGNFPPRFSGLQFPNYSSELNVNALELDDSALYLCASSLARGANTGELFFGEGSRLTVL.

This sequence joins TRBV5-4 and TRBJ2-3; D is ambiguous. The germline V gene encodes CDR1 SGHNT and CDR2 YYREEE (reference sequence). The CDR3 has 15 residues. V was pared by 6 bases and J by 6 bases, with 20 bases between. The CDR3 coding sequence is TGTGCCAGCAACTCCGTCCCAGACAACATGGATACGCAGTATTTT. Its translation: CASNSVPDNMDTQYF.

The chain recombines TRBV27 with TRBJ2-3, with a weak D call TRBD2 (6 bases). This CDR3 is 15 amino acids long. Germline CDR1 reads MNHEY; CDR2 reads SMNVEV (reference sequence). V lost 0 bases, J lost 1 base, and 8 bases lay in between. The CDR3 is CASSLSGGGTDTQYF. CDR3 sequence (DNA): TGTGCCAGCAGTTTATCGGGGGGTGGCACAGATACGCAGTATTTT.

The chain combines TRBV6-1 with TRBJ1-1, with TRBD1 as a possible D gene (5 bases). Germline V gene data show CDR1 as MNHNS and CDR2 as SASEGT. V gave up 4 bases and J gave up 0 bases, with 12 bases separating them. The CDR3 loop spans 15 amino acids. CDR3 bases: TGTGCCAGCAGTGTCCCGAAGGGGATGAACACTGAAGCTTTCTTT. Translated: CASSVPKGMNTEAFF.

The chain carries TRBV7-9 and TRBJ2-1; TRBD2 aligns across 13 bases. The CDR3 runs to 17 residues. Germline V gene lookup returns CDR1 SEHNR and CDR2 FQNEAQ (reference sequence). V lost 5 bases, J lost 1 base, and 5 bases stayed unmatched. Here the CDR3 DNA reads TGTGCCAGCAGCGGGACTAGCGGGGATATTTCCTACAATGAGCAGTTCTTC. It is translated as CASSGTSGDISYNEQFF.

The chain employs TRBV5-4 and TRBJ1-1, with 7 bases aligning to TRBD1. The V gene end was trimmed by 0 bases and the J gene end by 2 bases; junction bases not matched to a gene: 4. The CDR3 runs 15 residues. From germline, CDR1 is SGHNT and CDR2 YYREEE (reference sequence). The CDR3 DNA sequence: TGTGCCAGCAGCTTGGCAGGGGGAGGTAACACTGAAGCTTTCTTT. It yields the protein CASSLAGGGNTEAFF.

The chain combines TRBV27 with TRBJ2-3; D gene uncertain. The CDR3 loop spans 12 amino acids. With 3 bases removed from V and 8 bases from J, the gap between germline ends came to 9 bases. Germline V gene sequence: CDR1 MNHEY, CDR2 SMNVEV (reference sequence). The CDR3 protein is CASSFPSGTQYF. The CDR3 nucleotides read TGTGCCAGCAGTTTCCCATCGGGTACGCAGTATTTT.

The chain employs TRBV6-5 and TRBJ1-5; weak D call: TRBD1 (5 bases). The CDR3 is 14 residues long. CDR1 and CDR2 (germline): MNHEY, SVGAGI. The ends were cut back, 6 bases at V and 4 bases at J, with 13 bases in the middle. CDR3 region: CASSPDRSNQPQHF. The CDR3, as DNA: TGTGCCAGCAGCCCTGACAGATCGAATCAGCCCCAGCATTTT.

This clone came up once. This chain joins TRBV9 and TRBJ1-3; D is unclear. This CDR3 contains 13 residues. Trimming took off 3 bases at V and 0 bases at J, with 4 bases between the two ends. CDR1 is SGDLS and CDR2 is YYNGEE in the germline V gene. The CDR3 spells CASSASSGNTIYF. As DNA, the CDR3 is TGTGCCAGCAGCGCCAGCTCTGGAAACACCATATATTTT.